This entry lists 10 T cell receptor beta chains sequenced from one sample in a study of blood T cell repertoires in COVID-19. Sequencing was performed with immunoSEQ multiplex PCR; in TCRdb, only in-frame clones are kept and a portion is missing. This sample has 45,000 to 60,000 clones; nearly 90% occur once, and the top ten carry 1.5% to 2%. Sequenced input: peripheral blood. The receptors come from a man in his 60s with acute or convalescent COVID-19.

The V call is TRBV15, the J call TRBJ1-5; D not resolved. The CDR3 spans 15 residues. Trimming pared 6 bases from V and 4 bases from J, leaving 16 bases between. Looked up from germline, CDR1 is LNHNV and CDR2 is YYDKDF (reference sequence). Here the CDR3 DNA reads TGTGCCACCAGAGATGACGAGGGAATGAATCAGCCCCAGCATTTT. It encodes CATRDDEGMNQPQHF. Full variable domain (outside the CDR3, taken from reference TRBV15 and TRBJ1-5): DAMVIQNPRYQVTQFGKPVTLSCSQTLNHNVMYWYQQKSSQAPKLLFHYYDKDFNNEADTPDNFQSRRPNTSFCFLDIRSPGLGDTAMYLCATRDDEGMNQPQHFGDGTRLSIL.

This clone appeared a single time. The chain employs TRBV5-4 and TRBJ1-6; 8 bases line up with TRBD1. This CDR3 region has 15 residues. Germline loops: CDR1 SGHNT, CDR2 YYREEE (reference sequence). J gave up 5 bases and V 3 bases, and 4 bases lay outside the gene matches. CDR3 bases: TGTGCCAGCAGCTCAGGACAGGGACATAATTCACCCCTCCACTTT. This gives the protein CASSSGQGHNSPLHF.

The gene calls are TRBV30 and TRBJ1-3; tentative D call: TRBD1 (6 bases). The CDR3 spans 13 residues. Germline V gives CDR1 GTSNPN, CDR2 SVGIG (reference sequence). V lost 4 bases, J lost 0 bases, and 7 bases lay in between. The DNA for the CDR3 is TGTGCCTGGAACAGGGACTCTGGAAACACCATATATTTT. Translation gives CAWNRDSGNTIYF.

The chain joins TRBV5-1 to TRBJ2-3, with 10 bases fitting TRBD2. J was trimmed by 3 bases and V by 4 bases; bases with no gene match: 5. CDR1 is SGHRS and CDR2 is YFSETQ in the germline V gene. This CDR3 comprises 15 residues. As DNA, the CDR3 is TGCGCCAGCAGCCCGGCAGCGGGGGGGACAGATACGCAGTATTTT. This sequence encodes CASSPAAGGTDTQYF.

The V and J genes are TRBV5-6 and TRBJ2-3, with TRBD1 matching over 7 bases. The V segment lost 4 bases and the J segment 2 bases; nucleotides outside the gene matches: 10. This CDR3 spans 16 amino acids. Germline CDR1 and CDR2: SGHDT and YYEEEE. The CDR3 nucleotides read TGTGCCAGCAGCCTCGGACAGGTGATCATCACAGATACGCAGTATTTT. Residues: CASSLGQVIITDTQYF. Using reference TRBV5-6 and TRBJ2-3 for the parts outside the CDR3, the full variable domain is DAGVTQSPTHLIKTRGQQVTLRCSPKSGHDTVSWYQQALGQGPQFIFQYYEEEERQRGNFPDRFSGHQFPNYSSELNVNALLLGDSALYLCASSLGQVIITDTQYFGPGTRLTVL.

The J gene is TRBJ2-1, the V gene TRBV10-2, with 14 bases lining up with TRBD2. V shed 6 bases, J shed 4 bases, and the junction held 8 bases outside the gene matches. Germline V gene data show CDR1 as WSHSY and CDR2 as SAAADI. The CDR3 runs to 17 residues. Here the CDR3 DNA reads TGCGCCAGCAGCCAGACTAGCGGGGGGGCTGGTTACAATGAGCAGTTCTTC. Translation gives CASSQTSGGAGYNEQFF.

Concerning this clone: A read error may account for a junction end that differs from germline. The chain carries TRBV19 and TRBJ1-2; 8 bases line up with TRBD1. CDR3 size: 14 residues. Germline V gene lookup returns CDR1 LNHDA and CDR2 SQIVND (reference sequence). The CDR3: CASRDRYPNYGYTF. CDR3 nucleotide sequence: TGTGCTAGTAGGGACAGGTACCCTAACTATGGCTACACCTTC.

The chain has TRBV7-3 and TRBJ2-5; 9 nucleotides agree with TRBD1. Germline values: CDR1 SGHTA, CDR2 FQGTGA. V was pared by 5 bases and J by 4 bases, with 11 bases of the junction left unmatched. The CDR3 spans 16 residues. CDR3 DNA sequence: TGTGCCAGCAGCCCCGGGGGGACAGGGTCTCGAGAGACCCAGTACTTC. It encodes CASSPGGTGSRETQYF.

V and J are TRBV7-9 and TRBJ2-1; 11 nucleotides align to TRBD2. Trimming removed 3 bases from V and 15 bases from J; junction bases left unmatched: 7. The CDR3 totals 13 residues. In germline, CDR1 is SEHNR, CDR2 FQNEAQ (reference sequence). Here the CDR3 reads CASSLTSGDRPFF. The CDR3 region has the DNA TGTGCCAGCAGCTTGACTAGCGGGGACAGGCCGTTCTTC.

The chain recombines TRBV7-9 with TRBJ2-3, with D tentatively TRBD2 (7 bases). Per the germline V gene, CDR1 is SEHNR and CDR2 is FQNEAQ (reference sequence). The V end was cut by 4 bases, the J end by 3 bases, with 20 bases between. CDR3 length: 17 residues. The CDR3 nucleotides read TGTGCCAGCAGCTCTCCAAGGGGGGCGGGGGAGACAGATACGCAGTATTTT. Encoded protein: CASSSPRGAGETDTQYF.